The source of this TCR beta chain is a study of shared clonotypes between healthy human individuals. Notes on the study in general: Lower generation probabilities were found for non-shared clonotypes than for those shared by all four donors. Naive subsets tended to show greater estimated richness than memory subsets. It was only blood that was sampled, and tissue repertoires likely differ.

This clone was seen just once. The antigen is not known. Sequenced by immunoSEQ multiplex PCR; TCRdb stores in-frame clones only, minus some. Among hundreds of thousands of clones listed, 74% were seen once. The CDR3 covers 12 residues. Germline V gene sequence: CDR1 SQVTM, CDR2 ANQGSEA. The V and J ends lost 6 bases and 7 bases respectively, with 12 bases between them. The rearrangement joins TRBV29-1 to TRBJ1-4; D uncertain. The sequence was obtained from a woman in her twenties or thirties in good health. What was sequenced was memory CD4+ T cells sorted from blood. Described subset: CD45RA-negative fraction. The CDR3 region is CSVGGSGEKLFF. CDR3 in DNA: TGCAGCGTGGGAGGGAGCGGTGAAAAACTGTTTTTT.